The 3 T cell receptor beta chains below all came from one sample that was sequenced in a study of T cell repertoires in cytomegalovirus infection. One entry per CDR3 protein results from TCRdb running MiXCR on the reads. The sample has more than 400,000 distinct CDR3 sequences; less than 30% are singletons. Sequenced: PBMCs. These receptors were collected from a human donor in good health (CMV status not recorded). Some clones in this sample may be carry-over from other donors' samples.

This clonotype appeared a few times. The chain couples TRBV11-3 to TRBJ2-1, with a weak D call TRBD2 (6 bases). V was clipped by 5 bases and J by 9 bases, with 20 bases between them. This CDR3 has 15 amino acids. Germline CDR1 reads SGHNT; CDR2 reads YENEEA. The CDR3 region is CASSTPGLSRSEQFF. The CDR3 DNA sequence: TGTGCCAGCAGCACGCCGGGACTCTCCCGGAGTGAGCAGTTCTTC.

This chain connects TRBV6-5 to TRBJ2-1; 14 nucleotides line up with TRBD2. Germline lookup yields CDR1 MNHEY and CDR2 SVGAGI. V lost 6 bases to trimming and J lost 16 bases; unmatched junction nucleotides: 5. CDR3 length equals 12 residues. The CDR3 bases are TGTGCCAGCAGGAGACTAGCGGGAGGGTTATTCTTC. This encodes CASRRLAGGLFF.

This clonotype occurred a few times. The chain has TRBV3-1 and TRBJ2-1; D might be TRBD2 (6 bases). Trimming stripped 0 bases from V and 1 base from J, with 7 bases between. Germline CDR1 and CDR2: LGHDT and YNNKEL (reference sequence). The CDR3 is 15 amino acids. For the CDR3, the DNA is TGTGCCAGCAGCCAAGAACTAGCTTCCTACAATGAGCAGTTCTTC. Its translation: CASSQELASYNEQFF.